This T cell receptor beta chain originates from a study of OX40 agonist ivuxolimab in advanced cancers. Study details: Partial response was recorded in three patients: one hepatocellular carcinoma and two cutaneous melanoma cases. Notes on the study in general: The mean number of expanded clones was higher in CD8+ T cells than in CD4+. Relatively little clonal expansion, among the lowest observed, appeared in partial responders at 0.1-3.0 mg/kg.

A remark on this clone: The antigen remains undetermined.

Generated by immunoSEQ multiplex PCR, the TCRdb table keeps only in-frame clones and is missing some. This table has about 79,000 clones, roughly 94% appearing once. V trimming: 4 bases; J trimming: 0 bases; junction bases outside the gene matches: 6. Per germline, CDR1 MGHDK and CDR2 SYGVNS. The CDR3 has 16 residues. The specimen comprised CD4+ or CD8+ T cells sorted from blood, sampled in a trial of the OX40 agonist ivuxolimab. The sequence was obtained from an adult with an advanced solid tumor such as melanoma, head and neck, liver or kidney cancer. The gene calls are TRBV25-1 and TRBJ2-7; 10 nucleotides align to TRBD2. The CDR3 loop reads CASSAVTSGASYEQYF. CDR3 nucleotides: TGTGCCAGCAGTGCCGTAACTAGCGGGGCCTCCTACGAGCAGTACTTC.